What follows are 22 T cell receptor beta chains derived from one specimen sequenced in a study of cytomegalovirus exposure and HLA in healthy donors. Sequencing was performed with immunoSEQ multiplex PCR; in TCRdb, only in-frame clones are kept and a portion is missing. The sample lists around 150,000 clones, 85% to 90% occurring once. Sample: PBMCs. All receptors come from a young woman in good health and CMV-seropositive.

This chain uses TRBV9 with TRBJ2-1; 10 bases match TRBD2. Trimming cost V 4 bases and J 1 base; bases outside gene matches: 5. Germline V lookup: CDR1 SGDLS, CDR2 YYNGEE. CDR3 size: 16 residues. CDR3 amino acids: CASSSPLAGSYNEQFF. The CDR3 region has the DNA TGTGCCAGCAGCTCCCCACTAGCGGGGTCCTACAATGAGCAGTTCTTC.

CDR3 DNA: TGTGCCAGCAGCTCCGATATAGCGGGAGGCTCAGGCTACAATGAGCAGTTCTTC. Its translation is CASSSDIAGGSGYNEQFF. V gene TRBV7-6 combines with J gene TRBJ2-1, with 10 bases that match TRBD2. The CDR3 runs to 18 residues. Germline CDR1 is SGHVS and CDR2 is FNYEAQ. Trimming took 4 bases from V and 3 from J; bases not matched to a gene: 12.

The chain is built from TRBV28 and TRBJ2-2, with no clear D. CDR1 and CDR2 from the germline V gene are MDHEN and SYDVKM. The length of the CDR3 is 13 residues. Trimming took 8 bases from V and 6 from J, leaving 13 bases between them. The CDR3 reads CASGQLAPGELFF. CDR3 DNA sequence: TGTGCCAGCGGCCAATTAGCCCCCGGGGAGCTGTTTTTT.

V gene TRBV5-1 combines with J gene TRBJ2-7; D may be TRBD2 (5 bases). Germline V gives CDR1 SGHRS, CDR2 YFSETQ. There are 13 residues in the CDR3. Deletions cut 3 bases from V and 7 bases from J, with 14 bases between. CDR3: CASSSDTRMEQYF. The CDR3 DNA follows: TGCGCCAGCAGCTCCGATACTAGAATGGAGCAGTACTTC.

The rearrangement joins TRBV6-1 to TRBJ2-7; 8 nucleotides align to TRBD2. The germline gives CDR1 MNHNS, CDR2 SASEGT. The CDR3 sequence is 14 residues long. The junction had 14 bases not matched to a gene; V was cut back by 10 bases and J by 6 bases. Here the CDR3 reads CATDSGGGGREQYF. The CDR3 DNA follows: TGTGCCACAGATTCGGGGGGGGGAGGGCGCGAGCAGTACTTC.

The chain has TRBV15 and TRBJ1-5, with 11 bases aligning to TRBD1. CDR3 length equals 18 residues. Germline trimming cut 3 bases from V and 0 bases from J; bases unmatched to any gene: 7. CDR1 LNHNV and CDR2 YYDKDF come from the germline V gene (reference sequence). The CDR3 region has the DNA TGTGCCACCAGCAGGACCGGGACAGGGGGTCCTAGCAATCAGCCCCAGCATTTT. Protein product: CATSRTGTGGPSNQPQHF.

The V gene is TRBV27, the J gene TRBJ1-1, with 11 bases aligning to TRBD1. CDR3 length: 15 residues. V was pared by 10 bases and J by 5 bases, with 12 bases of the junction left unmatched. The germline gives CDR1 MNHEY, CDR2 SMNVEV (reference sequence). This chain's CDR3 is CATQISGTGGTEAFF. In DNA, the CDR3 is TGTGCCACTCAAATTAGTGGGACAGGGGGGACTGAAGCTTTCTTT.

The rearrangement uses TRBV7-9 and TRBJ1-2; D is perhaps TRBD1 (5 bases). CDR1 is SEHNR and CDR2 is FQNEAQ in the germline V gene (reference sequence). The CDR3 spans 15 residues. Trimming pared 5 bases from V and 6 bases from J, leaving 19 bases between. The CDR3 nucleotides read TGTGCCAGCAGCCCGGACATATCGCGGGATGATGGCTACACCTTC. Amino acids: CASSPDISRDDGYTF.

The V call is TRBV30, the J call TRBJ1-2; TRBD1 is a possible D gene (6 bases). This CDR3 spans 14 amino acids. The germline V gene has CDR1 GTSNPN and CDR2 SVGIG (reference sequence). Trimming took off 0 bases at V and 8 bases at J, with 16 bases between the two ends. In DNA, the CDR3 is TGTGCCTGGAGTGTAGGGGGGGCCCCGGGGGGCTACACCTTC. It translates to CAWSVGGAPGGYTF.

The chain joins TRBV11-1 to TRBJ2-7; TRBD1 agrees at 10 bases. The CDR3 is made up of 15 amino acids. Trimming cost V 5 bases and J 3 bases; bases outside gene matches: 7. Germline V gene data show CDR1 as SGHAT and CDR2 as FQDESV (reference sequence). CDR3 sequence: CASSKRDRGNYEQYF. The CDR3 DNA sequence: TGTGCCAGCAGCAAAAGGGACAGGGGAAACTACGAGCAGTACTTC.

The chain is built from TRBV4-3 and TRBJ2-2; 11 bases are a match to TRBD2. The V segment lost 3 bases and the J segment 2 bases; nucleotides outside the gene matches: 5. The CDR3 loop spans 17 amino acids. Germline V CDR1 and CDR2: LGHNA, YSLEER. CDR3 region: CASSQVAGGSNTGELFF. As DNA, the CDR3 is TGCGCCAGCAGCCAGGTAGCGGGAGGGAGCAACACCGGGGAGCTGTTTTTT.

This rearrangement joins TRBV4-1 to TRBJ2-1, with 16 bases fitting TRBD2. V shed 3 bases and J 7 bases; nucleotides not matched to a gene: 6. The CDR3 sequence is 17 residues long. In germline, CDR1 is MGHRA, CDR2 YSYEKL. In DNA, the CDR3 is TGCGCCAGCAGCCAGGGGAGGGGACTAGCGGGAGGGAATGAGCAGTTCTTC. Protein product: CASSQGRGLAGGNEQFF.

V and J are TRBV5-1 and TRBJ2-1, with 7 bases matching TRBD2. The V gene end was trimmed by 0 bases and the J gene end by 6 bases; junction bases not matched to a gene: 6. Germline CDR1 is SGHRS and CDR2 is YFSETQ. The CDR3 is 15 amino acids. This CDR3 is CASSLGTRRSNEQFF. DNA of the CDR3: TGCGCCAGCAGCTTGGGGACTAGGAGGTCCAATGAGCAGTTCTTC.

The chain has TRBV21-1 and TRBJ2-7; whether TRBD2, the table's D call, matches the DNA was not checked. TRBV21-1 is a known pseudogene. The CDR3 is 19 amino acids. The CDR3 here is CASSTPAPLAGTQAYEQYF. DNA of the CDR3: TGTGCCAGCAGCACCCCCGCCCCACTAGCGGGAACTCAAGCTTACGAGCAGTACTTC.

The V call is TRBV19, the J call TRBJ1-5; tentatively, D is TRBD1 (6 bases). V was clipped by 2 bases and J by 5 bases, with 10 bases between them. CDR3 length equals 14 residues. Per the germline V gene, CDR1 is LNHDA and CDR2 is SQIVND (reference sequence). CDR3 DNA sequence: TGTGCCAGTAGTATATCGGGGGGCGATCAGCCCCAGCATTTT. Translating gives CASSISGGDQPQHF.

This chain connects TRBV5-1 to TRBJ2-1; 7 nucleotides align to TRBD2. Germline V lookup: CDR1 SGHRS, CDR2 YFSETQ. The J segment lost 4 bases and the V segment lost 1 base, leaving 5 bases of the junction unmatched. This CDR3 contains 15 residues. The CDR3 DNA reads as TGCGCCAGCAGCTTGTTGGGGACTACATACAATGAGCAGTTCTTC. Translating it yields CASSLLGTTYNEQFF.

V is TRBV11-3 and J is TRBJ1-1; 8 bases line up with TRBD1. CDR1 is SGHNT and CDR2 is YENEEA in the germline V gene. Trimming removed 6 bases from V and 4 bases from J; junction bases left unmatched: 4. The CDR3 covers 13 residues. CDR3 amino acids: CASSLTGATEAFF. DNA for the CDR3: TGTGCCAGCAGTTTGACAGGGGCCACTGAAGCTTTCTTT.

This clone has only one observation. The rearrangement joins TRBV7-9 to TRBJ2-4; TRBD1 aligns across 10 bases. There are 16 residues in the CDR3. The V segment lost 6 bases and the J segment 10 bases; nucleotides outside the gene matches: 15. Per the germline V gene, CDR1 is SEHNR and CDR2 is FQNEAQ (reference sequence). The CDR3 region has the DNA TGTGCCAGCAGAGCGGGGACAGGGGAGGCCCTAGGGATTCAGTACTTC. Protein: CASRAGTGEALGIQYF. The variable domain in full, with the rest retrieved from reference TRBV7-9 and TRBJ2-4, is DTGVSQNPRHKITKRGQNVTFRCDPISEHNRLYWYRQTLGQGPEFLTYFQNEAQLEKSRLLSDRFSAERPKGSFSTLEIQRTEQGDSAMYLCASRAGTGEALGIQYFGAGTRLSVL.

This chain links TRBV29-1 with TRBJ2-1; possible D gene TRBD2, 5 bases. V lost 3 bases and J 5 bases, leaving 5 bases between the germline ends. The CDR3 is made up of 11 amino acids. Germline values: CDR1 SQVTM, CDR2 ANQGSEA. The CDR3 DNA follows: TGCAGCGTTGACGGGGACAATGAGCAGTTCTTC. Amino acid sequence: CSVDGDNEQFF.

The rearrangement links TRBV2 to TRBJ2-7, with 10 bases that match TRBD2. CDR1 is SNHLY and CDR2 is FYNNEI in the germline V gene. This CDR3 has 14 amino acids. V lost 10 bases, J lost 4 bases, and 10 bases stayed unmatched. The CDR3 DNA follows: TGTGCCACCTTAGGGGGGACTAGCGTTTACGAGCAGTACTTC. Residues: CATLGGTSVYEQYF. Looking up the rest from reference TRBV2 and TRBJ2-7 gives the full variable domain: EPEVTQTPSHQVTQMGQEVILRCVPISNHLYFYWYRQILGQKVEFLVSFYNNEISEKSEIFDDQFSVERPDGSNFTLKIRSTKLEDSAMYFCATLGGTSVYEQYFGPGTRLTVT.

The V gene is TRBV15, the J gene TRBJ1-1; D is undetermined. V lost 0 bases to trimming and J lost 8 bases, with 7 bases between them. The V gene's germline CDR1 is LNHNV and CDR2 YYDKDF (reference sequence). The CDR3 length is 12 residues. This CDR3 reads CATSRDIREAFF. The CDR3 bases are TGTGCCACCAGCAGAGATATCAGGGAAGCTTTCTTT. Combining the CDR3 with reference TRBV15 and TRBJ1-1 gives the whole variable domain DAMVIQNPRYQVTQFGKPVTLSCSQTLNHNVMYWYQQKSSQAPKLLFHYYDKDFNNEADTPDNFQSRRPNTSFCFLDIRSPGLGDTAMYLCATSRDIREAFFGQGTRLTVV.

The chain joins TRBV6-6 to TRBJ1-3; D not certain. The length of the CDR3 is 16 residues. V lost 6 bases to trimming and J lost 8 bases, with 23 bases between them. CDR1 and CDR2 (germline): MNHNY, SVGAGI (reference sequence). The CDR3, as DNA: TGTGCCAGCAGCCGCCTCCCCACTTCGGGGTTCTACACCATATATTTT. Protein sequence: CASSRLPTSGFYTIYF.